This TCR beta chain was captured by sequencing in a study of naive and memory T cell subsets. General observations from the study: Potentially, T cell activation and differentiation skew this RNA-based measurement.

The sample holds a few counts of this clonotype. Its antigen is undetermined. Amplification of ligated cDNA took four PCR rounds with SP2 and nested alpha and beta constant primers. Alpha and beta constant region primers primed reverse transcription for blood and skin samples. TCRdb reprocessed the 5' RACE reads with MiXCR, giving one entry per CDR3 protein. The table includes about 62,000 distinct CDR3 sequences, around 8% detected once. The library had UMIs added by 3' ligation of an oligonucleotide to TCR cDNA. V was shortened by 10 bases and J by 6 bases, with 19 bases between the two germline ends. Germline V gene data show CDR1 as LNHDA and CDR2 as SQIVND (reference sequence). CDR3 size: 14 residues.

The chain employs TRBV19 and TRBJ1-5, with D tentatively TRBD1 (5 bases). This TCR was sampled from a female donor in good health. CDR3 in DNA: TGTGCCACCCAAGGGACGGAGTCCCTTCAGCCCCAGCATTTT. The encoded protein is CATQGTESLQPQHF.